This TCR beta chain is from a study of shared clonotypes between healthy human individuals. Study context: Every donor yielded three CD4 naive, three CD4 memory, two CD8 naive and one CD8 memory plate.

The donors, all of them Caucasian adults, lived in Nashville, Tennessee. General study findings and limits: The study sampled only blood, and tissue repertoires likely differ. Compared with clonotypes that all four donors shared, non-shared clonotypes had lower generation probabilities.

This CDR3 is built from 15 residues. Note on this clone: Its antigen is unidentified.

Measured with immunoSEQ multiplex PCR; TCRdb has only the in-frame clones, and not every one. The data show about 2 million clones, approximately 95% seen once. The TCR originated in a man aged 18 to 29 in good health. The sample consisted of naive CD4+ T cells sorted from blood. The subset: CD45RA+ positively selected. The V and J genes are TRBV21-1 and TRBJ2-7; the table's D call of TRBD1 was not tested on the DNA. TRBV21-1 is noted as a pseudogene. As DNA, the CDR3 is TGTGCCAGCAGCAAAGACCTGGCAGGGGGCCACGAGCAGTACTTC. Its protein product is CASSKDLAGGHEQYF.